This T cell receptor (beta chain) was sequenced during a study of OX40 agonist ivuxolimab in advanced cancers. The table came from immunoSEQ multiplex PCR; TCRdb's copy has only in-frame clones and leaves some out. The table includes approximately 43,000 clones, approximately 80% detected once. This CDR3 has 15 amino acids. Trimming at V came to 6 bases and at J to 4 bases, leaving 8 bases not matched to a gene. Germline CDR1 MNHEY, CDR2 SMNVEV (reference sequence). The chain recombines TRBV27 with TRBJ1-4, with 7 bases aligning to TRBD1. This clonotype was obtained from an adult with an advanced solid tumor such as melanoma, head and neck, liver or kidney cancer. This specimen consisted of CD4+ or CD8+ T cells sorted from blood, obtained in a trial of the OX40 agonist ivuxolimab. The CDR3 protein is CASRVARGINEKLFF. The CDR3 DNA is TGTGCCAGCAGAGTGGCCAGGGGGATTAATGAAAAACTGTTTTTT.